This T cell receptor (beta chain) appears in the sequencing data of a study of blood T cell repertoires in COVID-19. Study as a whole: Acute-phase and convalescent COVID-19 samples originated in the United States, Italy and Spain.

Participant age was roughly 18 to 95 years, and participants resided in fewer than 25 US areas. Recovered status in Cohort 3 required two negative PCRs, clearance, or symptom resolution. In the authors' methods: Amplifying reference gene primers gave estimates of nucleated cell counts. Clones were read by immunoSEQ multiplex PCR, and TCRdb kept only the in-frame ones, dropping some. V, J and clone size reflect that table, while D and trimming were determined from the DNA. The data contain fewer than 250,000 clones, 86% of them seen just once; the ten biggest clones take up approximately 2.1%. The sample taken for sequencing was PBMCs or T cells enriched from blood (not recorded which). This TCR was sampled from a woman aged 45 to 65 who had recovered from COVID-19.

The CDR3 here is CASSPVAGFEAFF. In DNA form, the CDR3 reads TGTGCCAGCAGCCCCGTCGCAGGGTTTGAAGCTTTCTTT. The rearrangement links TRBV9 to TRBJ1-1; TRBD1 might be the D (5 bases). This CDR3 is 13 amino acids long. In germline, CDR1 is SGDLS, CDR2 YYNGEE. V shed 4 bases and J shed 7 bases, with 14 bases lying between them.